These 27 T cell receptor beta chains share one sample of origin, sequenced in a study of blood T cell repertoires in COVID-19. Only in-frame clones appear in the TCRdb table, and some are missing; sequencing was by immunoSEQ multiplex PCR. The table includes roughly 52,000 clones, 70% to 85% detected once. Sequenced material: peripheral blood. These TCRs come from a man at least 80 years old with COVID-19, enrolled during active disease.

The chain has TRBV5-4 and TRBJ2-2; D gene unclear. V was clipped by 0 bases and J by 5 bases, with 11 bases between them. The CDR3 is made up of 15 amino acids. Germline CDR1 and CDR2: SGHNT and YYREEE (reference sequence). CDR3 bases: TGTGCCAGCAGCTTGGGGCACCCCTCTACCGGGGAGCTGTTTTTT. It yields the protein CASSLGHPSTGELFF. The variable domain in full, with the rest retrieved from reference TRBV5-4 and TRBJ2-2, is ETGVTQSPTHLIKTRGQQVTLRCSSQSGHNTVSWYQQALGQGPQFIFQYYREEENGRGNFPPRFSGLQFPNYSSELNVNALELDDSALYLCASSLGHPSTGELFFGEGSRLTVL.

This chain joins TRBV6-2 or TRBV6-3 and TRBJ1-1; perhaps TRBD1 as D (5 bases). V was pared by 6 bases and J by 4 bases, with 24 bases between. The CDR3 has 17 residues. Germline V gene lookup returns CDR1 MNHEY and CDR2 SVGEGT. CDR3 sequence: CASSLVGPGTHGTEAFF. In DNA form, the CDR3 reads TGTGCCAGCAGCCTCGTGGGACCAGGGACTCATGGCACTGAAGCTTTCTTT.

This chain connects TRBV3-1 (or the pseudogene TRBV3-2) to TRBJ2-3, with 7 bases identical to TRBD2. V shed 3 bases, J shed 2 bases, and the junction held 2 bases outside the gene matches. The CDR3 is 14 residues long. CDR1 and CDR2 (germline): LGHDT, YNNKEL (reference sequence). The CDR3 coding sequence is TGTGCCAGCAGCCAGGGACTAATCACAGATACGCAGTATTTT. This codes for CASSQGLITDTQYF.

This chain connects TRBV2 to TRBJ1-5; the match to TRBD1 covers 10 bases. The CDR3 loop spans 17 amino acids. Germline assignment: CDR1 SNHLY and CDR2 FYNNEI. V shed 4 bases, J shed 1 base, and the junction held 7 bases outside the gene matches. The CDR3 region has the DNA TGTGCCAGCAGTGCGGACAGGGGGACGGGAAGCAATCAGCCCCAGCATTTT. It is translated as CASSADRGTGSNQPQHF.

The chain combines TRBV24-1 with TRBJ2-1; D is unclear. Germline values: CDR1 KGHDR, CDR2 SFDVKD. The V gene lost 5 bases and the J gene lost 10 bases, with 8 bases spanning the gap. The CDR3 consists of 11 residues. CDR3 in amino acids: CATSGYSEQFF. In DNA, the CDR3 is TGTGCCACCAGTGGGTACAGCGAGCAGTTCTTC.

The V and J genes are TRBV5-6 and TRBJ2-1, with 8 bases matching TRBD2. Trimming removed 3 bases from V and 3 bases from J; junction bases left unmatched: 8. Germline CDR1 reads SGHDT; CDR2 reads YYEEEE. The CDR3 spans 16 residues. The CDR3 DNA reads TGTGCCAGCAGCTCCCGGTTAGCGGGACGCTACAATGAGCAGTTCTTC. Its protein product is CASSSRLAGRYNEQFF.

This clone was seen only a few times. V gene TRBV7-9 combines with J gene TRBJ1-1; no reliable D call. The V end lost 2 bases, the J end lost 1 base, and 8 bases lay between the germline ends. The CDR3 consists of 14 residues. Germline-derived CDR1 and CDR2 are SEHNR and FQNEAQ (reference sequence). The CDR3 here is CASSLKSGNTEAFF. As DNA, the CDR3 is TGTGCCAGCAGCTTAAAGTCCGGGAACACTGAAGCTTTCTTT.

The chain links TRBV11-1 to TRBJ1-2; 7 nucleotides line up with TRBD1. There are 15 residues in the CDR3. Germline CDR1 and CDR2: SGHAT and FQDESV (reference sequence). V dropped 5 bases and J dropped 4; count of bases not matched to a gene: 10. Here the CDR3 reads CASSPRDRAFYGYTF. CDR3 in DNA: TGTGCCAGCAGCCCACGAGACAGGGCCTTCTATGGCTACACCTTC. Full variable domain (outside the CDR3, taken from reference TRBV11-1 and TRBJ1-2): EAEVAQSPRYKITEKSQAVAFWCDPISGHATLYWYRQILGQGPELLVQFQDESVVDDSQLPKDRFSAERLKGVDSTLKIQPAELGDSAMYLCASSPRDRAFYGYTFGSGTRLTVV.

The V gene is TRBV28, the J gene TRBJ1-5; D might be TRBD1 (5 bases). This CDR3 has 16 amino acids. The germline V gene encodes CDR1 MDHEN and CDR2 SYDVKM. The ends were cut back, 3 bases at V and 7 bases at J, with 19 bases in the middle. CDR3 sequence reads: CASSFLGQDLGQPQHF. CDR3 in DNA: TGTGCCAGCAGTTTCCTCGGACAAGATTTAGGCCAGCCCCAGCATTTT.

CDR3 region: CASSLGQGNYGYTF. The CDR3, as DNA: TGCGCCAGCAGCTTGGGACAGGGGAACTATGGCTACACCTTC. The J gene is TRBJ1-2, the V gene TRBV5-1; the match to TRBD1 covers 8 bases. CDR3 size: 14 residues. Germline CDR1 SGHRS, CDR2 YFSETQ. V was clipped by 0 bases and J by 2 bases; unmatched bases: 0.

This chain links TRBV15 with TRBJ2-1; weak D call: TRBD2 (7 bases). Germline CDR1 and CDR2: LNHNV and YYDKDF (reference sequence). This CDR3 is 15 amino acids long. V dropped 5 bases and J dropped 7 bases, with 18 bases sitting between them. CDR3 loop: CATSEGGVPGNEQFF. DNA for the CDR3: TGTGCCACCAGCGAAGGGGGGGTACCGGGGAATGAGCAGTTCTTC.

The genes are TRBV11-3 and TRBJ2-3; 7 bases fit TRBD2. This CDR3 is built from 15 residues. J lost 4 bases, V lost 1 base, and 5 bases had no gene match. Germline lookup yields CDR1 SGHNT and CDR2 YENEEA. Here the CDR3 reads CASSLGSGGADTQYF. The CDR3 bases are TGTGCCAGCAGCTTAGGGTCGGGAGGCGCAGATACGCAGTATTTT.

The table lists this clone with a few counts. This rearrangement joins TRBV28 to TRBJ1-2; a weak D match, TRBD1 (6 bases). Germline V gene sequence: CDR1 MDHEN, CDR2 SYDVKM. Trimming left V 6 bases short and J 8 bases short, with 19 bases between. The CDR3 is 14 amino acids. This CDR3 is CASSTGGAIEGYTF. The CDR3 DNA follows: TGTGCCAGCAGCACGGGGGGGGCGATTGAAGGCTACACCTTC.

The chain uses TRBV7-2 and TRBJ2-2, with 8 nucleotides matching TRBD2. CDR3 length: 16 residues. J was trimmed by 3 bases and V by 5 bases; bases with no gene match: 8. From germline, CDR1 is SGHTA and CDR2 FQGNSA. CDR3 in DNA: TGTGCCAGCAGCGCGACGGGGGGGCGGTACACCGGGGAGCTGTTTTTT. This encodes CASSATGGRYTGELFF.

J is TRBJ1-1 and V is TRBV9; D gene ambiguous. V gave up 0 bases and J gave up 7 bases, with 13 bases separating them. CDR3 length equals 14 residues. Germline CDR1 and CDR2: SGDLS and YYNGEE. CDR3: CASSVVEEWGEAFF. The CDR3 DNA sequence: TGTGCCAGCAGCGTAGTGGAGGAGTGGGGTGAAGCTTTCTTT.

The V and J genes are TRBV7-2 and TRBJ2-1; TRBD1 aligns across 11 bases. CDR3 length equals 15 residues. With V trimmed by 5 bases and J by 4 bases, 4 bases remained unmatched. The germline V gene encodes CDR1 SGHTA and CDR2 FQGNSA. The CDR3 spells CASSPGTGGYNEQFF. Written as DNA, the CDR3 is TGTGCCAGCAGCCCAGGGACAGGGGGATACAATGAGCAGTTCTTC. Full variable domain (rest looked up from reference TRBV7-2 and TRBJ2-1): GAGVSQSPSNKVTEKGKDVELRCDPISGHTALYWYRQSLGQGLEFLIYFQGNSAPDKSGLPSDRFSAERTGGSVSTLTIQRTQQEDSAVYLCASSPGTGGYNEQFFGPGTRLTVL.

The chain joins TRBV6-5 to TRBJ2-3, with TRBD2 matching 9 bases. The V and J ends lost 0 bases and 4 bases, in that order; junction bases with no gene match: 2. This CDR3 is 15 amino acids long. In germline, CDR1 is MNHEY, CDR2 SVGAGI. The CDR3 DNA follows: TGTGCCAGCAGTTACTCGGGACTAGCATCAGATACGCAGTATTTT. This encodes CASSYSGLASDTQYF.

J is TRBJ1-2 and V is TRBV4-1; no clear D gene. The ends were cut back, 0 bases at V and 2 bases at J, with 7 bases in the middle. The CDR3 runs to 14 residues. Per germline, CDR1 MGHRA and CDR2 YSYEKL. The CDR3 spells CASSQDGRNYGYTF. The DNA for the CDR3 is TGCGCCAGCAGCCAAGACGGCAGGAACTATGGCTACACCTTC.

The genes are TRBV7-2 and TRBJ2-1, with 8 positions matching TRBD1. Trimming cost V 4 bases and J 2 bases; bases outside gene matches: 4. Germline V gene lookup returns CDR1 SGHTA and CDR2 FQGNSA. This CDR3 has 15 residues. For the CDR3, the DNA is TGTGCCAGCAGCTCCGACAGGGGCCCCTACAATGAGCAGTTCTTC. It yields the protein CASSSDRGPYNEQFF.

In its sample, this clone was seen once. V gene TRBV5-4 combines with J gene TRBJ2-2, with D maybe TRBD2 (5 bases). The germline V and J ends were trimmed by 4 bases and 4 bases, with 11 bases remaining between them. The CDR3 totals 14 residues. The V gene's germline CDR1 is SGHNT and CDR2 YYREEE (reference sequence). CDR3 in DNA: TGTGCCAGCAGCAACGACTATCTCACCGGGGAGCTGTTTTTT. Residues: CASSNDYLTGELFF. The full variable domain, its missing parts supplied by reference TRBV5-4 and TRBJ2-2, is ETGVTQSPTHLIKTRGQQVTLRCSSQSGHNTVSWYQQALGQGPQFIFQYYREEENGRGNFPPRFSGLQFPNYSSELNVNALELDDSALYLCASSNDYLTGELFFGEGSRLTVL.

The J gene is TRBJ2-3, the V gene TRBV7-3, with 12 bases fitting TRBD2. V gave up 0 bases and J gave up 4 bases; unmatched junction bases: 8. Germline CDR1 and CDR2: SGHTA and FQGTGA. The CDR3 length is 18 residues. The CDR3 loop reads CASSLTGPGTSGSDTQYF. As DNA, the CDR3 is TGTGCCAGCAGCTTAACGGGACCGGGGACTAGCGGGTCAGATACGCAGTATTTT.

The chain employs TRBV7-9 and TRBJ2-5; TRBD2 agrees at 9 bases. Germline CDR1 SEHNR, CDR2 FQNEAQ (reference sequence). The length of the CDR3 is 10 residues. The CDR3 reads CGGGAETQYF. For the CDR3, the DNA is TGTGGCGGGGGGGCAGAGACCCAGTACTTC.

This clone was detected a few times. The chain employs TRBV19 and TRBJ1-4; 8 bases are a match to TRBD1. After removal of 5 bases from V and 2 bases from J, the junction contained 4 bases not matched to a gene. CDR1 and CDR2 (germline): LNHDA, SQIVND (reference sequence). The CDR3 totals 15 residues. This CDR3 is CASSARGQTNEKLFF. The CDR3 DNA reads TGTGCCAGTAGTGCCAGGGGGCAGACTAATGAAAAACTGTTTTTT.

This rearrangement joins TRBV7-3 to TRBJ1-1; D remains ambiguous. Germline V gives CDR1 SGHTA, CDR2 FQGTGA. V shed 7 bases and J shed 4 bases, with 13 bases lying between them. The CDR3 loop spans 13 amino acids. CDR3 region: CASTLRAGTEAFF. CDR3 DNA: TGTGCCAGCACCCTACGTGCGGGCACTGAAGCTTTCTTT.

There are many counts of this clone. The chain recombines TRBV29-1 with TRBJ2-3, with TRBD2 matching 7 bases. V was pared by 7 bases and J by 0 bases, with 7 bases of the junction left unmatched. CDR3 length equals 14 residues. Germline V gene data show CDR1 as SQVTM and CDR2 as ANQGSEA. The CDR3 reads CSAERGASTDTQYF. The CDR3 bases are TGCAGCGCTGAGCGGGGTGCTAGCACAGATACGCAGTATTTT.

The CDR3 DNA follows: TGCGCCAGCAGCCAAGGTAGCACTAACTATGGCTACACCTTC. Translated: CASSQGSTNYGYTF. The rearrangement joins TRBV4-1 to TRBJ1-2; D unresolved. CDR3 length equals 14 residues. The germline V gene has CDR1 MGHRA and CDR2 YSYEKL. Trimming left V 1 base short and J 0 bases short, with 6 bases between.

This chain links TRBV29-1 with TRBJ2-5; no definite D call. V was pared by 1 base and J by 8 bases, with 8 bases between. The CDR3 is 11 amino acids. Germline CDR1 and CDR2: SQVTM and ANQGSEA. CDR3: CSVEVRGTQYF. DNA for the CDR3: TGCAGCGTTGAAGTTCGAGGCACCCAGTACTTC. The full variable domain, in which reference TRBV29-1 and TRBJ2-5 provide the parts outside the CDR3, is SAVISQKPSRDICQRGTSLTIQCQVDSQVTMMFWYRQQPGQSLTLIATANQGSEATYESGFVIDKFPISRPNLTFSTLTVSNMSPEDSSIYLCSVEVRGTQYFGPGTRLLVL.